The 5 T cell receptor beta chains listed next were all sequenced from one sample in a study of blood T cell repertoires in COVID-19. Sequenced by immunoSEQ multiplex PCR; TCRdb stores in-frame clones only, minus some. The sample holds about 250,000 clones, around 88% seen once. What was sequenced was peripheral blood. Every receptor here comes from a man of 80 years or more with acute or convalescent COVID-19.

The chain couples TRBV12-3 or TRBV12-4 to TRBJ1-2, with 8 bases aligning to TRBD1. J lost 6 bases, V lost 7 bases, and 4 bases had no gene match. This CDR3 comprises 12 residues. CDR3 nucleotides: TGTGCCAGCACCGACAGGGGACATGGCTACACCTTC. Its translation: CASTDRGHGYTF.

V and J are TRBV18 and TRBJ2-2; 7 nucleotides line up with TRBD1. V shed 3 bases and J 1 base; nucleotides not matched to a gene: 5. This CDR3 is 16 amino acids long. CDR1 and CDR2 (germline): KGHSH, LQKENI. The CDR3 protein is CASSPWTGGNTGELFF. For the CDR3, the DNA is TGTGCCAGCTCACCCTGGACAGGCGGGAACACCGGGGAGCTGTTTTTT.

J is TRBJ2-5 and V is TRBV2, with 11 bases fitting TRBD1. The CDR3 covers 13 residues. The germline CDR1 and CDR2 sequences are SNHLY and FYNNEI. V lost 6 bases, J lost 9 bases, and 6 bases stayed unmatched. The CDR3 DNA reads as TGTGCCAGCAGCCGCGGGACAGGGGGATCCCAGTACTTC. It is translated as CASSRGTGGSQYF.

The CDR3 DNA follows: TGTGCCAGTAGTAACACCAATGAGCAGTTCTTC. Translation: CASSNTNEQFF. This chain joins TRBV19 and TRBJ2-1; unclear D gene. Germline CDR1 is LNHDA and CDR2 is SQIVND (reference sequence). The CDR3 has 11 residues. Trimming shortened V by 4 bases and J by 6 bases, and 4 bases separated the two germline ends.

The chain carries TRBV28 and TRBJ2-5; tentative D call: TRBD1 (5 bases). This CDR3 spans 14 amino acids. Germline loops: CDR1 MDHEN, CDR2 SYDVKM. V was clipped by 6 bases and J by 2 bases, with 13 bases between them. CDR3 DNA: TGTGCCAGCAGCCCCGCAGGGCGGCAAGAGACCCAGTACTTC. Encoded protein: CASSPAGRQETQYF.